These 19 T cell receptor beta chains were sequenced from one sample in a study of shared clonotypes between healthy human individuals. Clones were read by immunoSEQ multiplex PCR, and TCRdb kept only the in-frame ones, dropping some. The sample holds around 500,000 clones, 78% seen once. Sequencing was performed on PBMCs. These TCRs come from a woman aged 40 to 50 in good health. Some clones in this sample may be carry-over from other donors' samples.

The chain has TRBV5-6 and TRBJ2-2; TRBD1 is a possible D gene (5 bases). There are 16 residues in the CDR3. V lost 4 bases and J 4 bases, leaving 17 bases between the germline ends. From germline, CDR1 is SGHDT and CDR2 YYEEEE. The CDR3 coding sequence is TGTGCCAGCAGCGGCAGCGAAGGGGTGGGCACCGGGGAGCTGTTTTTT. Amino acid sequence: CASSGSEGVGTGELFF.

The rearrangement joins TRBV7-2 to TRBJ2-4, with 12 nucleotides matching TRBD2. The CDR3 length is 19 residues. The J segment lost 0 bases and the V segment lost 3 bases, leaving 9 bases of the junction unmatched. The germline CDR1 and CDR2 sequences are SGHTA and FQGNSA. CDR3 in DNA: TGTGCCAGCAGCTTTAGGGCTAGCGGGGGGGCTCTAGCCAAAAACATTCAGTACTTC. This sequence encodes CASSFRASGGALAKNIQYF.

The gene calls are TRBV7-2 and TRBJ2-5; D not resolved. Trimming left V 2 bases short and J 5 bases short, with 12 bases between. This CDR3 comprises 14 residues. Germline CDR1 and CDR2: SGHTA and FQGNSA. Here the CDR3 reads CASSLILVGETQYF. The DNA of the CDR3 is TGTGCCAGCAGCTTAATTTTGGTAGGGGAGACCCAGTACTTC.

Regarding this clone: This may arise from a read error, as a much more abundant clone is one base away. Additional DNA sequences in this sample encode the identical CDR3. The chain recombines TRBV5-6 with TRBJ2-5; TRBD1 agrees at 10 bases. With V trimmed by 5 bases and J by 4 bases, 5 bases remained unmatched. CDR3 length: 14 amino acids. Germline V gene data show CDR1 as SGHDT and CDR2 as YYEEEE. In DNA, the CDR3 is TGTGCCAGCAGTTTGACAGGGGGCAGAGAGACCCAGTACTTC. Translating it yields CASSLTGGRETQYF.

V and J are TRBV7-2 and TRBJ2-1; D is undetermined. The CDR3 loop spans 13 amino acids. Germline V gene sequence: CDR1 SGHTA, CDR2 FQGNSA. V lost 0 bases and J 6 bases, leaving 6 bases between the germline ends. The CDR3 DNA reads as TGTGCCAGCAGCTTAGCCTCGGGCAATGAGCAGTTCTTC. Protein product: CASSLASGNEQFF.

The chain has TRBV6-4 and TRBJ2-3, with D perhaps TRBD1 (6 bases). Germline CDR1 is MRHNA and CDR2 is SNTAGT. There are 15 residues in the CDR3. The V end lost 6 bases, the J end lost 2 bases, and 15 bases lay between the germline ends. In DNA form, the CDR3 reads TGTGCCAGCAGAGATACAGACAGGCCCACAGATACGCAGTATTTT. This gives the protein CASRDTDRPTDTQYF.

The chain has TRBV29-1 and TRBJ2-6; 9 bases align to TRBD1. J was trimmed by 1 base and V by 6 bases; bases with no gene match: 7. Looked up from germline, CDR1 is SQVTM and CDR2 is ANQGSEA. This CDR3 is built from 16 residues. The CDR3 spells CSVLRDRASGANVLTF. The CDR3 DNA reads TGCAGCGTGCTCCGGGACAGGGCTTCTGGGGCCAACGTCCTGACTTTC. Variable domain in full (rest from reference TRBV29-1 and TRBJ2-6): SAVISQKPSRDICQRGTSLTIQCQVDSQVTMMFWYRQQPGQSLTLIATANQGSEATYESGFVIDKFPISRPNLTFSTLTVSNMSPEDSSIYLCSVLRDRASGANVLTFGAGSRLTVL.

The J gene is TRBJ2-1, the V gene TRBV6-5; no clear D gene. Germline V CDR1 and CDR2: MNHEY, SVGAGI. The V end lost 2 bases, the J end lost 2 bases, and 13 bases lay between the germline ends. The CDR3 spans 16 residues. The CDR3 reads CASSYPFVGTYNEQFF. As DNA, the CDR3 is TGTGCCAGCAGTTACCCTTTTGTGGGTACCTACAATGAGCAGTTCTTC.

Concerning this clone itself: Sequence at one end of the junction differs from germline and may be a read error. The genes are TRBV7-9 and TRBJ1-2, with D unresolved. Germline CDR1 reads SEHNR; CDR2 reads FQNEAQ (reference sequence). This CDR3 is 13 amino acids long. The CDR3 region has the DNA TGTGCCAGCAGCCGCTCGTACGCACCGCCGATCCCCTTC. Its protein is CASSRSYAPPIPF.

The V and J genes are TRBV6-6 and TRBJ1-2, with TRBD1 matching 10 bases. The CDR3 runs to 15 residues. The J segment lost 4 bases and the V segment lost 4 bases, leaving 6 bases of the junction unmatched. The V gene's germline CDR1 is MNHNY and CDR2 SVGAGI (reference sequence). The CDR3 reads CASSSRDRGGYGYTF. For the CDR3, the DNA is TGTGCCAGCAGTTCCCGGGACAGGGGTGGCTATGGCTACACCTTC.

This chain joins TRBV7-2 and TRBJ2-7; TRBD1 matches 7 bases. There are 15 residues in the CDR3. Germline V gene data show CDR1 as SGHTA and CDR2 as FQGNSA. V dropped 3 bases and J dropped 4; count of bases not matched to a gene: 9. DNA of the CDR3: TGTGCCAGCAGCTTCCAGACAGGGATGTGGTACGAGCAGTACTTC. It translates to CASSFQTGMWYEQYF. Complete variable domain (other parts from reference TRBV7-2 and TRBJ2-7): GAGVSQSPSNKVTEKGKDVELRCDPISGHTALYWYRQSLGQGLEFLIYFQGNSAPDKSGLPSDRFSAERTGGSVSTLTIQRTQQEDSAVYLCASSFQTGMWYEQYFGPGTRLTVT.

The J gene is TRBJ2-7, the V gene TRBV6-5; a possible D gene is TRBD1 (5 bases). The germline V gene has CDR1 MNHEY and CDR2 SVGAGI. Between the trimmed V and J ends, which lost 6 bases and 6 bases, there was a span of 15 bases. CDR3 length: 13 residues. CDR3 bases: TGTGCCAGCAGATCTCCAGGGTTTCGCGAGCAGTACTTC. Its protein is CASRSPGFREQYF.

V and J are TRBV28 and TRBJ2-7, with D possibly matching TRBD2 (5 bases). Trimming cost V 9 bases and J 3 bases, with 15 bases left between them. The CDR3 is made up of 13 amino acids. CDR1 and CDR2 from the germline V gene are MDHEN and SYDVKM. In nucleotides, the CDR3 is TGTGCCAGTTCTACCGGGAACTTCTACGAGCAGTACTTC. Translating gives CASSTGNFYEQYF.

V is TRBV20-1 and J is TRBJ2-7; TRBD2 matches at 9 bases. The V gene's germline CDR1 is DFQATT and CDR2 SNEGSKA (reference sequence). J gave up 5 bases and V 6 bases, and 2 bases lay outside the gene matches. The CDR3 is 11 amino acids. This CDR3 is CSARGGHEQYF. For the CDR3, the DNA is TGCAGTGCGCGGGGGGGGCACGAGCAGTACTTC.

V usage is TRBV27 and J usage is TRBJ2-2; D gene unclear. This CDR3 is 11 amino acids long. The V gene lost 3 bases and the J gene lost 6 bases, with 2 bases spanning the gap. From germline, CDR1 is MNHEY and CDR2 SMNVEV (reference sequence). CDR3 in amino acids: CASSFAGELFF. CDR3 DNA sequence: TGTGCCAGCAGTTTCGCCGGGGAGCTGTTTTTT.

As regards this clone: A read error may account for a junction end that differs from germline. The chain recombines TRBV11-3 with TRBJ1-2; D not certain. This CDR3 is 12 amino acids long. Germline assignment: CDR1 SGHNT and CDR2 YENEEA. CDR3 residues: CASSLDRTELNF. CDR3 coding DNA: TGTGCCAGCAGCTTAGATCGAACAGAACTTAACTTC.

The chain is built from TRBV9 and TRBJ2-1; tentative D call: TRBD1 (6 bases). The CDR3 is made up of 15 amino acids. Germline V lookup: CDR1 SGDLS, CDR2 YYNGEE. Trimming shortened V by 0 bases and J by 1 base, and 8 bases separated the two germline ends. CDR3 amino acids: CASSVEQGSYNEQFF. The CDR3 DNA reads TGTGCCAGCAGCGTAGAACAGGGTTCCTACAATGAGCAGTTCTTC.

This clone occurred once. The J gene is TRBJ2-7, the V gene TRBV7-2, with 8 bases identical to TRBD2. The CDR3 totals 15 residues. J was trimmed by 2 bases and V by 5 bases; bases with no gene match: 8. CDR1 is SGHTA, CDR2 FQGNSA, per germline. CDR3 region: CASSPRLGRAYEQYF. The DNA for the CDR3 is TGTGCCAGCAGCCCCCGCCTCGGGAGGGCCTACGAGCAGTACTTC.

The CDR3 region has the DNA TGTGCCAGCAGTGAAGGGACCAACATAGGGCCCCAGCATTTT. This gives the protein CASSEGTNIGPQHF. This chain links TRBV6-1 with TRBJ1-5, with D unresolved. CDR1 is MNHNS and CDR2 is SASEGT in the germline V gene. V shed 1 base and J shed 9 bases, with 13 bases lying between them. The CDR3 has 14 amino acids.